This is a list of T cell receptor beta chains from one sample in a study of T cell repertoires in cytomegalovirus infection. TCRdb redid the calling of the reads with MiXCR, one entry per CDR3 protein. This sample carries 150,000 to 200,000 distinct CDR3 sequences, approximately 20% of them seen once, and the ten largest clones take 2.9%. Sample: PBMCs. The receptor source for this set is a human donor in good health (CMV status not recorded). Some clones in this sample may be carry-over from other donors' samples. Both conserved end residues are part of each CDR3. The order of the fields is D gene, clone size, J gene, V gene, CDR3 length, CDR3 protein, CDR3 DNA. The D gene is left open where the match is weak. Size tells how often a clone was seen (once, few, many) or the class of an expanded clone, and some rows leave it out.

TRBD1 few TRBJ2-7 TRBV2 13 CASSELRGREQYF TGTGCCAGCAGTGAGTTGAGGGGGCGAGAGCAGTACTTC
TRBD1 many TRBJ2-7 TRBV7-2 15 CASSSLWDRGGEQYF TGTGCCAGCAGCTCTTTATGGGACAGGGGTGGCGAGCAGTACTTC
. many TRBJ1-1 TRBV15 12 CATSRVQGQAFF TGTGCCACCAGCAGAGTCCAGGGGCAAGCTTTCTTT
. many TRBJ2-7 TRBV7-9 16 CASSSETGLSSYEQYF TGTGCCAGCAGCTCGGAAACCGGACTGTCTTCCTACGAGCAGTACTTC
. few TRBJ1-5 TRBV15 15 CATSRVGERNQPQHF TGTGCCACCAGCAGAGTAGGGGAGCGGAATCAGCCCCAGCATTTT
. . TRBJ1-1 TRBV28 11 CASSLTGEAFF TGTGCCAGCAGTTTAACAGGAGAAGCTTTCTTT
. few TRBJ1-2 TRBV11-2 12 CASSFDNYGYTF TGTGCCAGCAGCTTTGACAACTATGGCTACACCTTC
. many TRBJ2-6 TRBV28 15 CASSPRWSGANVLTF TGTGCCAGCAGCCCCCGATGGTCTGGGGCCAACGTCCTGACTTTC
TRBD1 . TRBJ1-1 TRBV20-1 14 CSARVAGGNTEAFF TGCAGTGCTAGAGTCGCAGGGGGTAACACTGAAGCTTTCTTT
. . TRBJ1-1 TRBV19 10 CASKGTEAFF TGTGCCAGTAAGGGCACTGAAGCTTTCTTT
. . TRBJ2-2 TRBV15 18 CATSRSERGLPNTGELFF TGTGCCACCAGCAGGTCGGAAAGGGGCCTACCGAACACCGGGGAGCTGTTTTTT
. . TRBJ1-3 TRBV28 17 CASSFLGSVGSGNTIYF TGTGCCAGCAGTTTCCTCGGCTCAGTCGGCTCTGGAAACACCATATATTTT
TRBD1 . TRBJ2-3 TRBV6-4 16 CASSDIGTGSTDTQYF TGTGCCAGCAGTGACATCGGGACAGGGAGCACAGATACGCAGTATTTT
TRBD1 . TRBJ1-2 TRBV28 15 CASSLPDRVSLGYTF TGTGCCAGCAGTTTACCGGACAGGGTTAGTCTGGGCTACACCTTC
TRBD1 few TRBJ1-4 TRBV7-9 14 CASSLDRGGEKLFF TGTGCCAGCAGCCTGGACAGGGGCGGAGAAAAACTGTTTTTT
. . TRBJ1-2 TRBV19 14 CASSRQTSSTGYTF TGTGCCAGTAGCCGGCAGACCAGCTCAACAGGCTACACCTTC
TRBD1 . TRBJ2-2 TRBV6-1 17 CASTPGTGGANTGELFF TGTGCCAGCACTCCCGGGACAGGGGGCGCGAACACCGGGGAGCTGTTTTTT
. . TRBJ2-7 TRBV15 14 CATSRELNQWEQYF TGTGCCACCAGCAGGGAACTGAACCAGTGGGAGCAGTACTTC
. few TRBJ1-1 TRBV19 14 CASTAPNMNTEAFF TGTGCCAGTACCGCGCCTAACATGAACACTGAAGCTTTCTTT
. few TRBJ2-7 TRBV28 14 CASSSGSKPYEQYF TGTGCCAGCAGTTCTGGGTCCAAACCCTACGAGCAGTACTTC
TRBD2 . TRBJ2-1 TRBV5-1 16 CASRGGTSGHYNEQFF TGCGCCAGCAGGGGGGGGACTAGCGGACACTACAATGAGCAGTTCTTC
TRBD1 . TRBJ1-6 TRBV19 16 CASKTPGTGGNSPLHF TGTGCCAGTAAAACCCCGGGGACAGGGGGTAATTCACCCCTCCACTTT
. . TRBJ1-5 TRBV19 13 CASQAGDFGSRHF TGTGCCAGTCAAGCGGGGGATTTTGGGTCCCGCCATTTT
TRBD2 many TRBJ2-2 TRBV6-2/TRBV6-3 16 CASSYPGLAGPGELFF TGTGCCAGCAGTTACCCGGGACTAGCGGGACCCGGGGAGCTGTTTTTT
TRBD1 few TRBJ1-5 TRBV7-9 19 CASSLESDRGLQWNQPQHF TGTGCCAGCAGCTTAGAATCCGACAGGGGATTGCAATGGAATCAGCCCCAGCATTTT
. . TRBJ1-1 TRBV2 13 CASRMEVNTEAFF TGTGCCAGCAGAATGGAGGTGAACACTGAAGCTTTCTTT
. . TRBJ2-7 TRBV5-5 15 CASSAQAGISYEQYF TGTGCCAGCAGCGCCCAAGCAGGAATCAGCTACGAGCAGTACTTC
. . TRBJ1-3 TRBV7-6 15 CASSRDSRSGNTIYF TGTGCCAGCAGCCGGGACTCCCGCTCTGGAAACACCATATATTTT
. few TRBJ1-2 TRBV10-3 16 CAISESMGRQGIGYTF TGTGCCATCAGTGAGTCGATGGGCCGGCAGGGGATTGGCTACACCTTC